Here is one T cell receptor beta chain with its context. The target antigen is unknown. These data belong to a study of cytomegalovirus exposure and HLA in healthy donors. Study-wide findings and caveats: A highly shared variant cluster was judged a likely technical artifact. Donor immune exposure was known only as CMV serostatus. The authors later found most CMV-associated TCR beta chains appeared HLA-restricted.

V was pared by 6 bases and J by 0 bases, with 7 bases between. This CDR3 is built from 13 residues. Germline CDR1 reads SGHRS; CDR2 reads YFSETQ. Researchers ran the PCR with 60 Vbeta and 13 Jbeta primers. The authors' processing: Later work found 65 million to 100 million unique TCR beta chains, with 9.5 million to 12 million shared. Repertoires were generated with immunoSEQ multiplex PCR, while TCRdb's copy carries only in-frame clones and drops some. From that table come the V and J calls and clone size; the DNA was used to work out D and trimming. The data hold some 100,000 clones, with over 60% observed a single time.

The chain joins TRBV5-1 to TRBJ1-3; no definite D call. Sequenced sample: PBMCs. The TCR comes from a man in his forties in good health and CMV-seropositive. The CDR3 DNA reads TGCGCCAGCACCCCCCTCTCTGGAAACACCATATATTTT. As protein: CASTPLSGNTIYF.